The clone carrying this T cell receptor beta chain was seen a few times. Its antigen is as yet unknown. This entry belongs to a study of cytomegalovirus exposure and HLA in healthy donors. Study observations and caveats: The study flagged some 180 TCR beta chains as cytomegalovirus-associated.

Only in-frame clones appear in the TCRdb table, and some are missing; sequencing was by immunoSEQ multiplex PCR. Found here are approximately 150,000 clones, about 88% of them singletons; the top ten hold roughly 10%. The CDR3 runs to 13 residues. Germline-derived CDR1 and CDR2 are KGHSH and LQKENI. V lost 2 bases and J lost 0, with 5 bases in between. The sample comprised PBMCs. The gene calls are TRBV18 and TRBJ2-7; D unresolved. The clonotype was recovered from a young man in good health and CMV-seropositive. The CDR3 sequence is CASSPSSSYEQYF. The CDR3 DNA reads as TGTGCCAGCTCACCAAGTAGCTCCTACGAGCAGTACTTC.